Below, 8 T cell receptor beta chains from the same sample are listed, as sequenced in a study of blood T cell repertoires in COVID-19. TCRdb's copy holds only in-frame clones and misses some; the assay was immunoSEQ multiplex PCR. The profile shows more than 95,000 clones, over 75% of them singletons. Sequencing input: peripheral blood. Every receptor here comes from an elderly woman with acute or convalescent COVID-19.

This rearrangement joins TRBV3-1 (or the pseudogene TRBV3-2) to TRBJ1-1; maybe TRBD1 (6 bases). Germline V lookup: CDR1 LGHDT, CDR2 YNNKEL (reference sequence). V was trimmed by 2 bases and J by 10 bases, leaving 14 bases between them. The CDR3 covers 13 residues. The CDR3 here is CASSQSESGVAFF. The CDR3, as DNA: TGTGCCAGCAGCCAATCGGAGTCAGGGGTAGCTTTCTTT.

The chain carries TRBV7-9 and TRBJ2-3, with TRBD1 identical over 9 bases. The CDR3 is made up of 15 amino acids. CDR1 SEHNR and CDR2 FQNEAQ come from the germline V gene (reference sequence). With 1 base clipped from V and 4 bases from J, the junction kept 3 bases outside the gene matches. The DNA for the CDR3 is TGTGCCAGCAGCTTAGGGACAGGGGTGGCAGATACGCAGTATTTT. It yields the protein CASSLGTGVADTQYF.

This sequence joins TRBV9 and TRBJ2-1; 8 bases are a match to TRBD2. The junction had 5 bases not matched to a gene; V was cut back by 4 bases and J by 5 bases. The CDR3 contains 14 residues. CDR1 SGDLS and CDR2 YYNGEE come from the germline V gene. The CDR3 DNA is TGTGCCAGCAGCTTAGGCGGGGGGAACAATGAGCAGTTCTTC. Translated: CASSLGGGNNEQFF.

This clone was counted a single time. The rearrangement joins TRBV27 to TRBJ1-2, with D hard to call. Between the trimmed V and J ends, which lost 0 bases and 5 bases, there was a span of 10 bases. This CDR3 contains 14 residues. In germline, CDR1 is MNHEY, CDR2 SMNVEV (reference sequence). In DNA form, the CDR3 reads TGTGCCAGCAGTTTATCTTCGGGGTCATATGGCTACACCTTC. This codes for CASSLSSGSYGYTF.

The V and J genes are TRBV2 and TRBJ1-5; no definite D call. This CDR3 comprises 13 residues. Trimming left V 7 bases short and J 6 bases short, with 13 bases between. CDR1 is SNHLY and CDR2 is FYNNEI in the germline V gene. CDR3 in DNA: TGTGCCAGCATAGAAGAGGCGGGTCAGCCCCAGCATTTT. It specifies CASIEEAGQPQHF.

The genes are TRBV10-3 and TRBJ1-1; 9 positions match TRBD1. The CDR3 is 15 amino acids. The J segment lost 3 bases and the V segment lost 3 bases, leaving 5 bases of the junction unmatched. CDR1 and CDR2 (germline): ENHRY, SYGVKD. CDR3 sequence (DNA): TGTGCCATCAGTGACAAGACAGGGGGTTACACTGAAGCTTTCTTT. This encodes CAISDKTGGYTEAFF.

This clone was counted between two and nine times. The chain carries TRBV7-3 and TRBJ2-2; no definite D call. The germline V gene has CDR1 SGHTA and CDR2 FQGTGA. This CDR3 is 15 amino acids long. Trimming stripped 5 bases from V and 2 bases from J, with 12 bases between. CDR3 sequence: CASSPLGPNTGELFF. Here the CDR3 DNA reads TGTGCCAGCAGCCCCCTTGGGCCCAACACCGGGGAGCTGTTTTTT.

This clone has a handful of counts. The chain joins TRBV7-9 to TRBJ1-3, with a possible D match to TRBD1 (5 bases). The CDR3 has 18 amino acids. Deletions cut 1 base from V and 5 bases from J, with 21 bases between. In germline, CDR1 is SEHNR, CDR2 FQNEAQ (reference sequence). Written as DNA, the CDR3 is TGTGCCAGCAGCTTAGTCCGCGGGATAAGGGACTGGAGAAACACCATATATTTT. Protein: CASSLVRGIRDWRNTIYF.